The 17 T cell receptor beta chains below all came from one sample that was sequenced in a study of shared clonotypes between healthy human individuals. Sequencing used immunoSEQ multiplex PCR; TCRdb keeps in-frame clones, though not all of them. The data hold fewer than 400,000 clones, with approximately 79% observed a single time. The source material was memory CD4+ T cells sorted from blood. Subset of the sample: CD45RA-negative fraction. The receptors originated from a man between 25 and 39 years old in good health.

V usage is TRBV18 and J usage is TRBJ2-5; D possibly corresponds to TRBD1 (5 bases). The CDR3 consists of 13 residues. The V end was cut by 2 bases, the J end by 5 bases, with 9 bases between. CDR1 and CDR2 (germline): KGHSH, LQKENI. DNA for the CDR3: TGTGCCAGCTCACCATCAGGGATGGAGACCCAGTACTTC. This translates into CASSPSGMETQYF.

The rearrangement joins TRBV5-6 to TRBJ2-1, with unresolved D. The germline CDR1 and CDR2 sequences are SGHDT and YYEEEE. The CDR3 has 13 residues. Trimming pared 4 bases from V and 0 bases from J, leaving 5 bases between. The DNA of the CDR3 is TGTGCCAGCAGCCAAGACTCCTACAATGAGCAGTTCTTC. Amino acid sequence: CASSQDSYNEQFF.

The chain recombines TRBV18 with TRBJ1-1, with a possible D match to TRBD1 (6 bases). With 0 bases removed from V and 0 bases from J, the gap between germline ends came to 8 bases. The CDR3 sequence is 15 residues long. Per the germline V gene, CDR1 is KGHSH and CDR2 is LQKENI. DNA for the CDR3: TGTGCCAGCTCACCACCTACAGGGATGAACACTGAAGCTTTCTTT. Translated: CASSPPTGMNTEAFF.

The genes are TRBV25-1 and TRBJ2-4, with D perhaps matching TRBD1 (6 bases). Germline lookup yields CDR1 MGHDK and CDR2 SYGVNS. The CDR3 sequence is 13 residues long. The V and J ends lost 6 bases and 8 bases respectively, with 14 bases between them. The CDR3 loop is CASSQGQGDIQYF. The CDR3 region has the DNA TGTGCCAGCAGCCAGGGGCAGGGCGACATTCAGTACTTC.

Here the CDR3 reads CASSPLKQGFYEKLFF. Written as DNA, the CDR3 is TGTGCCAGCTCACCTCTAAAACAGGGTTTCTATGAAAAACTGTTTTTT. V gene TRBV18 combines with J gene TRBJ1-4; a weak D match, TRBD1 (6 bases). Between the trimmed V and J ends, which lost 3 bases and 6 bases, there was a span of 17 bases. Looked up from germline, CDR1 is KGHSH and CDR2 is LQKENI. The CDR3 contains 16 residues.

V is TRBV18 and J is TRBJ2-2; 8 positions agree with TRBD2. CDR1 is KGHSH and CDR2 is LQKENI in the germline V gene. Trimming at V came to 4 bases and at J to 1 base, leaving 8 bases not matched to a gene. This CDR3 has 17 amino acids. In DNA, the CDR3 is TGTGCCAGCTCACACAAGTGGGGACTAGGGAACACCGGGGAGCTGTTTTTT. This encodes CASSHKWGLGNTGELFF.

The V and J genes are TRBV5-4 and TRBJ1-2, with 7 nucleotides matching TRBD1. The CDR3 is 14 residues long. Trimming cost V 4 bases and J 3 bases; bases outside gene matches: 6. Germline values: CDR1 SGHNT, CDR2 YYREEE (reference sequence). The chain's CDR3 is CASSLDRAHYGYTF. The CDR3 DNA reads as TGTGCCAGCAGCCTCGACAGGGCTCACTATGGCTACACCTTC. Together with reference TRBV5-4 and TRBJ1-2, the CDR3 gives the full variable domain: ETGVTQSPTHLIKTRGQQVTLRCSSQSGHNTVSWYQQALGQGPQFIFQYYREEENGRGNFPPRFSGLQFPNYSSELNVNALELDDSALYLCASSLDRAHYGYTFGSGTRLTVV.

The CDR3 is CASRDGGDTEAFF. CDR3 in DNA: TGTGCCAGCAGGGATGGCGGGGACACTGAAGCTTTCTTT. V and J are TRBV28 and TRBJ1-1; unclear D gene. The CDR3 runs to 13 residues. CDR1 is MDHEN and CDR2 is SYDVKM in the germline V gene. Trimming removed 6 bases at V and 3 bases at J, with 11 bases between. The complete variable domain, with remaining parts taken from reference TRBV28 and TRBJ1-1, reads DVKVTQSSRYLVKRTGEKVFLECVQDMDHENMFWYRQDPGLGLRLIYFSYDVKMKEKGDIPEGYSVSREKKERFSLILESASTNQTSMYLCASRDGGDTEAFFGQGTRLTVV.

J is TRBJ2-2 and V is TRBV5-1; D is undetermined. This CDR3 region has 14 residues. Trimming took off 2 bases at V and 9 bases at J, with 14 bases between the two ends. Germline-derived CDR1 and CDR2 are SGHRS and YFSETQ. The CDR3 is CASSLSSQDRELFF. DNA of the CDR3: TGCGCCAGCAGCTTAAGCAGTCAAGACAGGGAGCTGTTTTTT.

This clone was detected many times. The chain carries TRBV29-1 and TRBJ2-7, with D tentatively TRBD1 (5 bases). Per the germline V gene, CDR1 is SQVTM and CDR2 is ANQGSEA. V lost 3 bases and J lost 6, with 12 bases in between. The CDR3 sequence is 12 residues long. The CDR3 nucleotides read TGCAGCGTTGATCAGGGTGATCGCGAGCAGTACTTC. Amino acid sequence: CSVDQGDREQYF.

The gene calls are TRBV9 and TRBJ1-3, with D possibly matching TRBD1 (6 bases). V was shortened by 0 bases and J by 2 bases, with 6 bases between the two germline ends. CDR3 length equals 14 residues. Germline V gene data show CDR1 as SGDLS and CDR2 as YYNGEE. The CDR3 coding sequence is TGTGCCAGCAGCGTAGGGACAGCTGGAAACACCATATATTTT. Translation gives CASSVGTAGNTIYF.

The CDR3 DNA sequence: TGTGCCAGCAGCCCCACAGGGAATATTGGGACAGATACGCAGTATTTT. It specifies CASSPTGNIGTDTQYF. The chain carries TRBV7-6 and TRBJ2-3; D perhaps matches TRBD1 (6 bases). Trimming took off 5 bases at V and 3 bases at J, with 18 bases between the two ends. Looked up from germline, CDR1 is SGHVS and CDR2 is FNYEAQ. The CDR3 runs 16 residues. The full variable domain, in which reference TRBV7-6 and TRBJ2-3 provide the parts outside the CDR3, is GAGVSQSPRYKVTKRGQDVALRCDPISGHVSLYWYRQALGQGPEFLTYFNYEAQQDKSGLPNDRFSAERPEGSISTLTIQRTEQRDSAMYRCASSPTGNIGTDTQYFGPGTRLTVL.

The chain combines TRBV9 with TRBJ2-3, with D tentatively TRBD2 (6 bases). Germline CDR1 reads SGDLS; CDR2 reads YYNGEE. The V and J ends lost 0 bases and 7 bases respectively, with 15 bases between them. The CDR3 extends over 15 amino acids. DNA for the CDR3: TGTGCCAGCAGCGTAGACGCGGGATCGTCGAATACGCAGTATTTT. Protein product: CASSVDAGSSNTQYF. Filled out from reference TRBV9 and TRBJ2-3, the complete variable domain reads DSGVTQTPKHLITATGQRVTLRCSPRSGDLSVYWYQQSLDQGLQFLIQYYNGEERAKGNILERFSAQQFPDLHSELNLSSLELGDSALYFCASSVDAGSSNTQYFGPGTRLTVL.

The genes are TRBV28 and TRBJ2-7; D is unresolved. The CDR3 loop spans 14 amino acids. V lost 3 bases, J lost 4 bases, and 13 bases lay in between. In germline, CDR1 is MDHEN, CDR2 SYDVKM. The CDR3 bases are TGTGCCAGCAGTTTTGGGCTAGTACTGTACGAGCAGTACTTC. The encoded protein is CASSFGLVLYEQYF.

V is TRBV11-3 and J is TRBJ2-1; no reliable D call. Trimming shortened V by 5 bases and J by 5 bases, and 10 bases separated the two germline ends. The length of the CDR3 is 13 residues. Germline lookup yields CDR1 SGHNT and CDR2 YENEEA. CDR3: CASSLTSNNEQFF. CDR3 nucleotides: TGTGCCAGCAGCCTAACCTCAAACAATGAGCAGTTCTTC.

The V and J genes are TRBV6-5 and TRBJ2-5; TRBD2 agrees at 10 bases. This CDR3 region has 14 residues. V was pared by 5 bases and J by 5 bases, with 5 bases of the junction left unmatched. Germline V gene sequence: CDR1 MNHEY, CDR2 SVGAGI. CDR3 loop: CASSPGLARETQYF. CDR3 DNA sequence: TGTGCCAGCAGTCCGGGACTAGCGAGGGAGACCCAGTACTTC.

The rearrangement links TRBV10-2 to TRBJ2-2, with 13 bases that match TRBD2. J lost 6 bases, V lost 3 bases, and 10 bases had no gene match. The germline V gene has CDR1 WSHSY and CDR2 SAAADI. The CDR3 sequence is 18 residues long. The CDR3 sequence: CASSDLDGLAGAAGELFF. Written as DNA, the CDR3 is TGCGCCAGCAGTGACCTCGATGGACTAGCGGGAGCTGCCGGGGAGCTGTTTTTT.